Following are 31 T cell receptor beta chains from one sample sequenced in a study of PD-1 blockade in classical Hodgkin lymphoma. Each patient's relapse followed autologous stem cell transplantation, and brentuximab vedotin exposure varied. Repertoires were generated with immunoSEQ multiplex PCR, while TCRdb's copy carries only in-frame clones and drops some. The sample lists about 14,000 clones, about 73% seen once, with 25% in the top ten. The specimen was peripheral blood mononuclear cells (PBMCs), collected before the second cycle of nivolumab. The receptor source for this set is a human donor with classical Hodgkin lymphoma.

V and J are TRBV7-2 and TRBJ1-3, with D maybe TRBD1 (6 bases). This CDR3 is 15 amino acids long. The V end lost 4 bases, the J end lost 0 bases, and 10 bases lay between the germline ends. Per the germline V gene, CDR1 is SGHTA and CDR2 is FQGNSA. The CDR3 coding sequence is TGTGCCAGCAGCTATCGGACAGCCTCTGGAAACACCATATATTTT. Translation: CASSYRTASGNTIYF.

This rearrangement joins TRBV10-3 to TRBJ2-2; possibly TRBD1 for D (6 bases). V was clipped by 5 bases and J by 0 bases, with 10 bases between them. This CDR3 spans 15 amino acids. The germline gives CDR1 ENHRY, CDR2 SYGVKD. The CDR3 region is CAISTGTANTGELFF. Here the CDR3 DNA reads TGTGCCATCAGTACAGGGACGGCGAACACCGGGGAGCTGTTTTTT.

The V gene is TRBV4-2, the J gene TRBJ2-7; D is perhaps TRBD1 or TRBD2 (5 bases each). The CDR3 consists of 15 residues. With 4 bases removed from V and 6 bases from J, the gap between germline ends came to 19 bases. Germline CDR1 is LGHNA and CDR2 is YNFKEQ. This chain's CDR3 is CASSLYRDRYGEQYF. The CDR3 DNA reads as TGTGCCAGCAGCCTCTACCGGGACCGCTACGGCGAGCAGTACTTC.

The chain carries TRBV7-2 and TRBJ1-5, with TRBD1 matching over 12 bases. Germline trimming cut 3 bases from V and 7 bases from J; bases unmatched to any gene: 10. Germline V lookup: CDR1 SGHTA, CDR2 FQGNSA. This CDR3 has 17 residues. This CDR3 is CASSFYHRDRGRQPQHF. The CDR3 DNA sequence: TGTGCCAGCAGCTTCTACCACCGGGACAGGGGGCGACAGCCCCAGCATTTT.

This clone has only one observation. The chain recombines TRBV6-6 with TRBJ2-1; 9 bases are shared with TRBD1. Germline V gene sequence: CDR1 MNHNY, CDR2 SVGAGI (reference sequence). The CDR3 runs to 15 residues. V dropped 2 bases and J dropped 7; count of bases not matched to a gene: 6. The CDR3 loop reads CASSYRTGVGNEQFF. CDR3 nucleotides: TGTGCCAGCAGTTACCGGACAGGGGTGGGTAATGAGCAGTTCTTC.

The V call is TRBV29-1, the J call TRBJ1-5, with TRBD1 matching 7 bases. Germline V lookup: CDR1 SQVTM, CDR2 ANQGSEA. J was trimmed by 3 bases and V by 6 bases; bases with no gene match: 5. The CDR3 runs to 13 residues. CDR3 in amino acids: CSVIDRANQPQHF. Here the CDR3 DNA reads TGCAGCGTGATTGACAGGGCCAATCAGCCCCAGCATTTT. Full variable domain (outside the CDR3, taken from reference TRBV29-1 and TRBJ1-5): SAVISQKPSRDICQRGTSLTIQCQVDSQVTMMFWYRQQPGQSLTLIATANQGSEATYESGFVIDKFPISRPNLTFSTLTVSNMSPEDSSIYLCSVIDRANQPQHFGDGTRLSIL.

In its sample, this clone was seen a few times. The chain couples TRBV27 to TRBJ2-5; possibly TRBD1 for D (5 bases). V gave up 3 bases and J gave up 8 bases, with 13 bases separating them. The CDR3 totals 13 residues. In germline, CDR1 is MNHEY, CDR2 SMNVEV (reference sequence). In DNA form, the CDR3 reads TGTGCCAGCAGTTTCGGTATTAGGGGAACCCAGTACTTC. This sequence encodes CASSFGIRGTQYF.

The chain carries TRBV4-1 and TRBJ1-2; 9 bases agree with TRBD1. The germline V gene encodes CDR1 MGHRA and CDR2 YSYEKL. With V trimmed by 0 bases and J by 8 bases, 4 bases remained unmatched. The CDR3 has 14 residues. The CDR3 is CASSQEDRGWGYTF. CDR3 bases: TGCGCCAGCAGCCAAGAGGACAGGGGTTGGGGCTACACCTTC.

The chain recombines TRBV6-1 with TRBJ2-6; D gene ambiguous. Trimming shortened V by 2 bases and J by 0 bases, and 8 bases separated the two germline ends. Per the germline V gene, CDR1 is MNHNS and CDR2 is SASEGT. This CDR3 comprises 16 residues. Written as DNA, the CDR3 is TGTGCCAGCAGTGAAATGGTCAGCTCTGGGGCCAACGTCCTGACTTTC. It codes for CASSEMVSSGANVLTF.

The CDR3 here is CASNQVVGGGEQYF. Written as DNA, the CDR3 is TGTGCCAGCAACCAGGTGGTGGGAGGAGGCGAGCAGTACTTC. This chain joins TRBV5-5 and TRBJ2-7, with D maybe TRBD2 (6 bases). V was cut by 6 bases and J by 6 bases, with 19 bases left in between. Germline assignment: CDR1 SGHKS and CDR2 YYEKEE (reference sequence). The CDR3 runs to 14 residues.

This chain joins TRBV30 and TRBJ1-1; possibly TRBD1 for D (6 bases). This CDR3 contains 14 residues. CDR1 is GTSNPN and CDR2 is SVGIG in the germline V gene (reference sequence). Trimming took off 4 bases at V and 2 bases at J, with 14 bases between the two ends. The CDR3 spells CAWKGWTANTEAFF. The CDR3 DNA reads as TGTGCCTGGAAGGGCTGGACAGCAAACACTGAAGCTTTCTTT. The entire variable domain, with the rest obtained from reference TRBV30 and TRBJ1-1, is as follows: SQTIHQWPATLVQPVGSPLSLECTVEGTSNPNLYWYRQAAGRGLQLLFYSVGIGQISSEVPQNLSASRPQDRQFILSSKKLLLSDSGFYLCAWKGWTANTEAFFGQGTRLTVV.

V and J are TRBV6-1 and TRBJ1-2; weak D call: TRBD1 (5 bases). This CDR3 contains 12 residues. The V gene's germline CDR1 is MNHNS and CDR2 SASEGT. V was clipped by 5 bases and J by 2 bases, with 6 bases between them. CDR3 bases: TGTGCCAGCAGTACAGGAAACTATGGCTACACCTTC. It specifies CASSTGNYGYTF.

The chain recombines TRBV7-2 with TRBJ2-1; possibly TRBD2 for D (6 bases). CDR1 is SGHTA and CDR2 is FQGNSA in the germline V gene. V was shortened by 0 bases and J by 4 bases, with 10 bases between the two germline ends. The CDR3 covers 15 residues. The CDR3 loop is CASSLAAGGYNEQFF. The DNA for the CDR3 is TGTGCCAGCAGCTTAGCCGCCGGGGGATACAATGAGCAGTTCTTC.

This chain uses TRBV7-2 with TRBJ1-2; D ambiguous. Between the trimmed V and J ends, which lost 5 bases and 2 bases, there was a span of 15 bases. CDR3 size: 15 residues. Germline CDR1 and CDR2: SGHTA and FQGNSA. Here the CDR3 DNA reads TGTGCCAGCAGCCCGAGACAAAGGCCCAACTATGGCTACACCTTC. Protein product: CASSPRQRPNYGYTF.

V is TRBV5-1 and J is TRBJ2-2; D is ambiguous. The CDR3 runs to 14 residues. Trimming shortened V by 0 bases and J by 2 bases, and 5 bases separated the two germline ends. Germline assignment: CDR1 SGHRS and CDR2 YFSETQ. In DNA form, the CDR3 reads TGCGCCAGCAGCTTGGGCTCCAACACCGGGGAGCTGTTTTTT. It encodes CASSLGSNTGELFF.

The chain joins TRBV2 to TRBJ1-1, with 7 bases lining up with TRBD1. Germline V gene lookup returns CDR1 SNHLY and CDR2 FYNNEI. Trimming removed 6 bases from V and 0 bases from J; junction bases left unmatched: 4. This CDR3 is built from 14 residues. CDR3: CASSLQGMNTEAFF. The CDR3 nucleotides read TGTGCCAGCAGCTTACAGGGGATGAACACTGAAGCTTTCTTT.

The rearrangement joins TRBV4-3 to TRBJ2-1; D is unclear. In germline, CDR1 is LGHNA, CDR2 YSLEER. This CDR3 is 14 amino acids long. V lost 2 bases and J lost 5, with 10 bases in between. The CDR3 sequence is CASSQRTGDNEQFF. For the CDR3, the DNA is TGCGCCAGCAGCCAACGGACGGGCGACAATGAGCAGTTCTTC.

The J gene is TRBJ1-2, the V gene TRBV7-9; 8 nucleotides match TRBD1. The V segment lost 2 bases and the J segment 5 bases; nucleotides outside the gene matches: 7. CDR3 length: 15 residues. Germline loops: CDR1 SEHNR, CDR2 FQNEAQ (reference sequence). In DNA form, the CDR3 reads TGTGCCAGCAGCTTAACCTGGACAGGGTTATATGGCTACACCTTC. Translation gives CASSLTWTGLYGYTF.

The rearrangement links TRBV7-1 to TRBJ1-6; 7 bases match TRBD1. TRBV7-1 is reported as an ORF; its role is uncertain. This CDR3 is built from 15 residues. Germline trimming cut 5 bases from V and 7 bases from J; bases unmatched to any gene: 8. The CDR3 loop is CASSPPGQRNSPLHF. CDR3 in DNA: TGTGCCAGCAGCCCTCCGGGACAGCGGAATTCACCCCTCCACTTT.

This clone was observed a handful of times. The chain is built from TRBV5-1 and TRBJ1-3; D unresolved. The V and J ends lost 1 base and 1 base respectively, with 9 bases between them. This CDR3 region has 15 residues. Germline V gene lookup returns CDR1 SGHRS and CDR2 YFSETQ. The CDR3 protein is CASSLFSGSGNTIYF. The CDR3 bases are TGCGCCAGCAGCTTGTTTTCTGGGTCTGGAAACACCATATATTTT.

V and J are TRBV29-1 and TRBJ1-2; no clear D. V dropped 6 bases and J dropped 12 bases, with 8 bases sitting between them. The CDR3 totals 8 residues. Looked up from germline, CDR1 is SQVTM and CDR2 is ANQGSEA. CDR3 DNA sequence: TGCAGCGTCGGGGTTCACACCTTC. Amino acid sequence: CSVGVHTF.

V gene TRBV6-6 combines with J gene TRBJ1-3; D is undetermined. This CDR3 comprises 13 residues. Looked up from germline, CDR1 is MNHNY and CDR2 is SVGAGI (reference sequence). V was trimmed by 2 bases and J by 4 bases, leaving 6 bases between them. CDR3 amino acids: CASSYQVGNTIYF. The CDR3 DNA sequence: TGTGCCAGCAGTTACCAGGTCGGAAACACCATATATTTT.

This chain connects TRBV6-5 to TRBJ2-2; TRBD1 aligns across 7 bases. The CDR3 is made up of 14 amino acids. CDR1 is MNHEY, CDR2 SVGAGI, per germline. Losses at the gene ends were 2 bases for V and 4 bases for J; bases not matched to a gene: 1. CDR3 sequence (DNA): TGTGCCAGCAGTTACCAGGGGGTCACCGGGGAGCTGTTTTTT. This codes for CASSYQGVTGELFF.

The chain is built from TRBV19 and TRBJ1-3; 8 bases agree with TRBD1. This CDR3 has 16 residues. The germline CDR1 and CDR2 sequences are LNHDA and SQIVND (reference sequence). V shed 5 bases and J 2 bases; nucleotides not matched to a gene: 8. CDR3 amino acids: CASSPTGDQTGNTIYF. CDR3 bases: TGTGCCAGTAGTCCGACAGGGGACCAAACTGGAAACACCATATATTTT.

The rearrangement uses TRBV6-1 and TRBJ1-2; possibly TRBD1 for D (5 bases). This CDR3 region has 16 residues. Between the trimmed V and J ends, which lost 2 bases and 3 bases, there was a span of 16 bases. CDR1 is MNHNS, CDR2 SASEGT, per germline. CDR3 sequence reads: CASSERSGNRHYGYTF. The CDR3 DNA sequence: TGTGCCAGCAGTGAAAGGTCGGGGAACAGGCACTATGGCTACACCTTC.

The CDR3: CASSVVPRDRGEKLFF. CDR3 in DNA: TGTGCCAGCAGCGTAGTTCCCCGGGACAGGGGGGAAAAACTGTTTTTT. V is TRBV9 and J is TRBJ1-4; 11 positions match TRBD1. This CDR3 region has 16 residues. Germline lookup yields CDR1 SGDLS and CDR2 YYNGEE. Trimming cost V 0 bases and J 8 bases; bases outside gene matches: 6.

The J gene is TRBJ1-2, the V gene TRBV28; the match to TRBD1 covers 12 bases. Germline loops: CDR1 MDHEN, CDR2 SYDVKM. V shed 5 bases and J 8 bases; nucleotides not matched to a gene: 12. The CDR3 is 16 residues long. This CDR3 is CASSPPGQGAQKGYTF. CDR3 coding DNA: TGTGCCAGCAGTCCCCCGGGACAGGGGGCGCAAAAAGGCTACACCTTC.

V is TRBV5-1 and J is TRBJ1-6; D possibly corresponds to TRBD1 (6 bases). Trimming removed 4 bases from V and 7 bases from J, with 15 bases in between. Germline V lookup: CDR1 SGHRS, CDR2 YFSETQ. This CDR3 has 15 amino acids. Written as DNA, the CDR3 is TGCGCCAGCAGCATCACAGGGCTGGAGAATTCACCCCTCCACTTT. This sequence encodes CASSITGLENSPLHF.

The chain combines TRBV18 with TRBJ1-1, with no clear D. V shed 1 base and J shed 2 bases, with 8 bases lying between them. Germline lookup yields CDR1 KGHSH and CDR2 LQKENI. The CDR3 has 14 residues. The DNA of the CDR3 is TGTGCCAGCTCACCACAGGCAGTAAACACTGAAGCTTTCTTT. This sequence encodes CASSPQAVNTEAFF.

The V gene is TRBV4-2, the J gene TRBJ2-2; 13 bases line up with TRBD2. Trimming at V came to 0 bases and at J to 6 bases, leaving 4 bases not matched to a gene. The CDR3 contains 17 residues. Germline V gene lookup returns CDR1 LGHNA and CDR2 YNFKEQ. CDR3 DNA: TGTGCCAGCAGCCAAGATAGACTAGCGGGGGGATCCGGGGAGCTGTTTTTT. Translated, it gives CASSQDRLAGGSGELFF.

There are a few counts of this clone. The chain employs TRBV6-6 and TRBJ1-1; 7 nucleotides align to TRBD1. Germline V gene lookup returns CDR1 MNHNY and CDR2 SVGAGI (reference sequence). The J segment lost 8 bases and the V segment lost 4 bases, leaving 1 base of the junction unmatched. This CDR3 region has 11 residues. The CDR3 DNA follows: TGTGCCAGCAGTTCGGACAGGGAAGCTTTCTTT. As protein: CASSSDREAFF.